The entry below gives a single T cell receptor beta chain sequence along with its context. One entry per CDR3 protein, called by TCRdb with MiXCR from the 5' RACE reads. In the table there are about 92,000 distinct CDR3 sequences, 12% of which are singletons. Indicated time point: sample taken at primary tumor resection. Whole RNA from tumor, nontumor lung or frozen PBMC was sequenced unsorted. This record belongs to a study of spatial heterogeneity in lung cancer. Study at large: Raw reads contained each unique TCR and UMI combination more than ten times on average.

CDR1 ENHRY and CDR2 SYGVKD come from the germline V gene. CDR3 length equals 13 residues. V was cut by 3 bases and J by 4 bases, with 9 bases left in between. The TCR was taken from a male donor with early-stage non-small cell lung cancer. This sample comprised PBMCs, obtained at surgery. The J gene is TRBJ2-5, the V gene TRBV10-3; D unresolved. CDR3 region: CAISESLGETQYF. DNA for the CDR3: TGTGCCATCAGTGAATCTCTCGGAGAGACCCAGTACTTC.